This T cell receptor (beta chain) was captured by sequencing in a study of blood T cell repertoires in COVID-19. Overall study context: Acute and convalescent COVID-19 samples came from the United States, Italy and Spain. The cDNA or gDNA used as material had been derived from T cells, B-cell-depleted T cells, or PBMCs.

This clone was observed a handful of times. As originally analysed: Estimated nucleated cell counts came from reference gene primer amplification. Here immunoSEQ multiplex PCR was the method, and the copy in TCRdb shows in-frame clones only, minus some. V, J and clone size derive from that table, while D and trimming were established from the DNA sequence. Seen here are about 210,000 clones, 65% to 85% observed once, and the top ten hold less than 3.5%. V shed 4 bases and J 10 bases; nucleotides not matched to a gene: 13. The CDR3 sequence is 14 residues long. Germline CDR1 and CDR2: SGHRS and YFSETQ.

Source material: peripheral blood. This receptor was identified in a man in his forties or fifties with active or convalescent COVID-19. V and J are TRBV5-1 and TRBJ1-2, with TRBD1 matching over 7 bases. The CDR3 here is CASSENRDRVTYTF. The CDR3 bases are TGCGCCAGCAGCGAGAACCGGGACAGAGTTACCTACACCTTC.